This T cell receptor beta chain was identified during a study of T cells after yellow fever vaccination. Study-wide points: A weaker but faster secondary response was observed, peaking on day 5 versus 15.

A word on this clonotype: Its antigen is currently unknown.

TCRdb fed the 5' RACE reads into MiXCR, producing one record per CDR3 protein. Among 200,000 to 250,000 distinct CDR3 sequences listed, 6.9% were seen once. Germline-derived CDR1 and CDR2 are WSHSY and SAAADI. V shed 0 bases, J shed 3 bases, and the junction held 5 bases outside the gene matches. This CDR3 contains 15 residues. The chain joins TRBV10-2 to TRBJ2-7; TRBD2 aligns across 7 bases. This specimen was CD4+ T cells sorted from PBMCs, taken 15 days after the yellow fever booster vaccination. The receptor comes from a man aged 30-40 years who received the YFV17D yellow fever vaccine. The CDR3 protein is CASSESAGVIYEQYF. For the CDR3, the DNA is TGCGCCAGCAGTGAGTCGGCGGGAGTAATCTACGAGCAGTACTTC.